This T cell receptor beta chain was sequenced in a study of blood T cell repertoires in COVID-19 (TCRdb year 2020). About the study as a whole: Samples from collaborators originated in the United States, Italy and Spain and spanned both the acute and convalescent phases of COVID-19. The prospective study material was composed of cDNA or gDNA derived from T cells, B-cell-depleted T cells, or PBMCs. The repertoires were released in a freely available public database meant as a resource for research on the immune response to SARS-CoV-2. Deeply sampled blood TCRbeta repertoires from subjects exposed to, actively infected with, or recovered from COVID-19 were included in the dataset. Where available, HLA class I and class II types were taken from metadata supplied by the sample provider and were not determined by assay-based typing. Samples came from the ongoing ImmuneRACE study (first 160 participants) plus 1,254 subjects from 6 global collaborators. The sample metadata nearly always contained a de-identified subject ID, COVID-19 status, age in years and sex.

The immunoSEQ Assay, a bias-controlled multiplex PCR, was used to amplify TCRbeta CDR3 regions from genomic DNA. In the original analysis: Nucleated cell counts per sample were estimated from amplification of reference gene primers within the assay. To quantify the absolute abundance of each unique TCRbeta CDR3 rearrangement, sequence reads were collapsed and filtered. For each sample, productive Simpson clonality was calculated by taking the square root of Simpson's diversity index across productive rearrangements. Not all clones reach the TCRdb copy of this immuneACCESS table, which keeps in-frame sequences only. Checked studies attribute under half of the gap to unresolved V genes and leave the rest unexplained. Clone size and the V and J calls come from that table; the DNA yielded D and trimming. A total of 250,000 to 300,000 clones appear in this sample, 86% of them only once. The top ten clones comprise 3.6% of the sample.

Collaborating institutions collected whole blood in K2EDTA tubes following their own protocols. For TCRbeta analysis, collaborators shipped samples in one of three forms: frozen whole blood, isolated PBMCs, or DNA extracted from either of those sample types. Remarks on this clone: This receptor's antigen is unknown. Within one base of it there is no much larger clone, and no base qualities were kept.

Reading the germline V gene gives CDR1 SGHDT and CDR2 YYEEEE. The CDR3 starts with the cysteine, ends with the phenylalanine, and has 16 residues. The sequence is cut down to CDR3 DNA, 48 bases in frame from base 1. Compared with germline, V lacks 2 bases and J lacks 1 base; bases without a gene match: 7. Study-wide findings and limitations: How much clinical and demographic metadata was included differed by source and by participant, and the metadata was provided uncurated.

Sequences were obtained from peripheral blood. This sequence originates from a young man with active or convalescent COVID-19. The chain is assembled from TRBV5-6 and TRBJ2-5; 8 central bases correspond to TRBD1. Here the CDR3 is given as CASSFYHGQGQETQYF. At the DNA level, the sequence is TGTGCCAGCAGCTTCTACCATGGACAGGGCCAAGAGACCCAGTACTTC.